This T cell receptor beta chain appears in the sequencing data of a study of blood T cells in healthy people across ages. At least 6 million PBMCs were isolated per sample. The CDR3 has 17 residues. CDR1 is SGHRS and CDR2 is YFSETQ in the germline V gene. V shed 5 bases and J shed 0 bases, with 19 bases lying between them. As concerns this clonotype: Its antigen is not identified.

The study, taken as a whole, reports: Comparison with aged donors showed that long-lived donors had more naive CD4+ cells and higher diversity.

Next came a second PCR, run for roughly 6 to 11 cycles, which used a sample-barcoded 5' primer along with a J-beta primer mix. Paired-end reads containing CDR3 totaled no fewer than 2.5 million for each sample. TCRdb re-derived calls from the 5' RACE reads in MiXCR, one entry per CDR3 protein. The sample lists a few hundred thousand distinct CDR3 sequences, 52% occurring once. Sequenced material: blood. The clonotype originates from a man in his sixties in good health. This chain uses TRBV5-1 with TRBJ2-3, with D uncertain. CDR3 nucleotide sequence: TGCGCCAGCAGTTACCGGGCGAGCATGTCTAGCACAGATACGCAGTATTTT. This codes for CASSYRASMSSTDTQYF.